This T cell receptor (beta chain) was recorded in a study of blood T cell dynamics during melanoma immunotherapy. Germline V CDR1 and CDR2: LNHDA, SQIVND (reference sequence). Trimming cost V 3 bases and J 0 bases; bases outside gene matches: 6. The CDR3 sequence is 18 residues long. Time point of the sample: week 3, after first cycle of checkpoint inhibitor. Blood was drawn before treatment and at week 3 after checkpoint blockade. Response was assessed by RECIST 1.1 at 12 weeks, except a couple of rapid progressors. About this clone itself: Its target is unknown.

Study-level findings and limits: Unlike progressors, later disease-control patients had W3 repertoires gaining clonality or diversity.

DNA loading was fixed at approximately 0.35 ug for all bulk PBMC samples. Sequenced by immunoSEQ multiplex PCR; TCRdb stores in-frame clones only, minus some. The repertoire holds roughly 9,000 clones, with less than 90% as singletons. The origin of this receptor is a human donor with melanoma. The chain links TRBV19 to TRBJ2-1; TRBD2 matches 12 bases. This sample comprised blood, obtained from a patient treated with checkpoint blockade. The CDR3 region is CASSISSSGGASYNEQFF. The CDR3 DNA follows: TGTGCCAGTAGTATCTCCTCTAGCGGGGGGGCCTCCTACAATGAGCAGTTCTTC.